One and the same sample provided the 19 T cell receptor beta chains below, sequenced in a study of T-cell reconstitution after alpha-beta-depleted transplantation in children. Preparation of the TCRbeta library used unique molecular identifiers. One entry per CDR3 protein results from TCRdb running MiXCR on the PCR reads. Of hundreds of thousands of distinct CDR3 sequences in the sample, 20% to 30% were seen once. The input for sequencing was PBMCs, mostly from graft donor cells, taken 360 days after TCRalphabeta/CD19-depleted stem cell transplant. These receptors were obtained from a female patient aged 2 to 10 who had a stem cell transplant for congenital amegakaryocytic thrombocytopenia, so the T cells may come from the graft donor.

This clonotype was observed a few times. The V gene is TRBV10-3, the J gene TRBJ2-6, with D possibly being TRBD1 or TRBD2 (5 bases each). This CDR3 is built from 19 residues. Trimming cost V 8 bases and J 4 bases, with 27 bases left between them. Germline CDR1 and CDR2: ENHRY and SYGVKD. The CDR3 region is CAILAPGGITPGGANVLTF. The CDR3 DNA reads TGTGCCATCCTGGCTCCTGGGGGAATTACCCCGGGCGGGGCCAACGTCCTGACTTTC.

This clonotype was detected only a few times. This sequence joins TRBV5-1 and TRBJ2-6, with D hard to call. Germline assignment: CDR1 SGHRS and CDR2 YFSETQ. V was cut by 3 bases and J by 4 bases, with 8 bases left in between. The CDR3 spans 14 residues. CDR3 in DNA: TGCGCCAGCAGCTCAAGGTCGGGGGCCAACGTCCTGACTTTC. Encoded protein: CASSSRSGANVLTF.

Only a few counts were recorded for this clonotype. The V gene is TRBV20-1, the J gene TRBJ1-1; no firm D call. This CDR3 region has 12 residues. Germline V CDR1 and CDR2: DFQATT, SNEGSKA (reference sequence). The germline V and J ends were trimmed by 1 base and 4 bases, with 7 bases remaining between them. CDR3 sequence: CSARGGSTEAFF. In DNA, the CDR3 is TGCAGTGCTAGAGGCGGCAGCACTGAAGCTTTCTTT.

This clonotype was observed a handful of times. The gene calls are TRBV4-3 and TRBJ2-1; D might be TRBD1 (5 bases). Germline CDR1 LGHNA, CDR2 YSLEER. This CDR3 comprises 13 residues. The V gene lost 4 bases and the J gene lost 9 bases, with 13 bases spanning the gap. The CDR3 nucleotides are TGCGCCAGCAGCCCAGGGTTAATAGGTGAGCAGTTCTTC. Translating gives CASSPGLIGEQFF.

This clonotype turned up a few times. V is TRBV20-1 and J is TRBJ1-6, with a weak D call TRBD1 (5 bases). The germline CDR1 and CDR2 sequences are DFQATT and SNEGSKA (reference sequence). V was clipped by 3 bases and J by 7 bases, with 10 bases between them. There are 13 residues in the CDR3. CDR3 nucleotides: TGCAGTGCTAGGGGTAGGGGAAATTCACCCCTCCACTTT. Translation gives CSARGRGNSPLHF.

The chain employs TRBV7-6 and TRBJ2-1; D uncertain. Trimming cost V 2 bases and J 7 bases, with 6 bases left between them. The CDR3 spans 12 residues. The V gene's germline CDR1 is SGHVS and CDR2 FNYEAQ. CDR3 sequence: CASSLFLNEQFF. CDR3 bases: TGTGCCAGCAGCTTATTCTTAAATGAGCAGTTCTTC.

This clonotype was observed a handful of times. This chain links TRBV6-1 with TRBJ1-4, with 7 bases that match TRBD1. This CDR3 comprises 14 residues. J gave up 5 bases and V 8 bases, and 8 bases lay outside the gene matches. The germline V gene encodes CDR1 MNHNS and CDR2 SASEGT. The CDR3 protein is CASAPGQRNEKLFF. The CDR3 DNA sequence: TGTGCCAGCGCCCCGGGACAGAGAAATGAAAAACTGTTTTTT.

This chain joins TRBV12-3 or TRBV12-4 and TRBJ2-1; TRBD2 aligns across 7 bases. This CDR3 is 13 amino acids long. With 4 bases clipped from V and 9 bases from J, the junction kept 6 bases outside the gene matches. CDR3 residues: CASSYGAGREQFF. The DNA of the CDR3 is TGTGCCAGCAGTTACGGAGCGGGGCGTGAGCAGTTCTTC.

There are a few counts of this clonotype. J is TRBJ1-3 and V is TRBV6-5; 10 bases align to TRBD1. The length of the CDR3 is 15 residues. After removal of 2 bases from V and 2 bases from J, the junction contained 0 bases not matched to a gene. Germline V lookup: CDR1 MNHEY, CDR2 SVGAGI. The DNA of the CDR3 is TGTGCCAGCAGTTACGGGACAGGGGCTGGAAACACCATATATTTT. This codes for CASSYGTGAGNTIYF.

This clonotype was found a few times. The rearrangement links TRBV2 to TRBJ1-4, with D uncertain. This CDR3 has 15 amino acids. The ends were cut back, 6 bases at V and 0 bases at J, with 11 bases in the middle. CDR1 is SNHLY, CDR2 FYNNEI, per germline. The CDR3 DNA follows: TGTGCCAGCAGGACCCGACGGACAACTAATGAAAAACTGTTTTTT. Its translation: CASRTRRTTNEKLFF.

This clonotype was recorded many times. This chain connects TRBV20-1 to TRBJ2-7; the D gene is possibly TRBD2 (6 bases). CDR3 length: 13 amino acids. CDR1 and CDR2 from the germline V gene are DFQATT and SNEGSKA (reference sequence). Trimming removed 7 bases at V and 5 bases at J, with 18 bases between. Here the CDR3 DNA reads TGCAGTGAGAGAGGCCTAGCGAGGCACGAGCAGTACTTC. It specifies CSERGLARHEQYF.

This clonotype showed up just a few times. The J gene is TRBJ2-1, the V gene TRBV2; 9 nucleotides align to TRBD2. Germline-derived CDR1 and CDR2 are SNHLY and FYNNEI. The CDR3 has 14 amino acids. V was clipped by 7 bases and J by 6 bases; unmatched bases: 7. In DNA, the CDR3 is TGTGCCAGCACCGCGGGAGGGCTCTCCAATGAGCAGTTCTTC. This gives the protein CASTAGGLSNEQFF.

The J gene is TRBJ2-7, the V gene TRBV28, with D perhaps assigned TRBD1 or TRBD2 (5 bases each). V shed 3 bases and J shed 0 bases, with 18 bases lying between them. This CDR3 comprises 17 residues. Looked up from germline, CDR1 is MDHEN and CDR2 is SYDVKM. The CDR3 here is CASSFPHRDPHSYEQYF. DNA for the CDR3: TGTGCCAGCAGTTTCCCTCACCGGGACCCCCACTCCTACGAGCAGTACTTC. Looking up the rest from reference TRBV28 and TRBJ2-7 gives the full variable domain: DVKVTQSSRYLVKRTGEKVFLECVQDMDHENMFWYRQDPGLGLRLIYFSYDVKMKEKGDIPEGYSVSREKKERFSLILESASTNQTSMYLCASSFPHRDPHSYEQYFGPGTRLTVT.

This rearrangement joins TRBV5-1 to TRBJ2-3; D is perhaps TRBD2 (7 bases). V was pared by 0 bases and J by 5 bases, with 19 bases between. Germline V gives CDR1 SGHRS, CDR2 YFSETQ. The CDR3 extends over 17 amino acids. CDR3 nucleotide sequence: TGCGCCAGCAGCTTGGTTTGGGCTGGCGGGGGCCGAGATACGCAGTATTTT. It encodes CASSLVWAGGGRDTQYF.

The sample holds many counts of this clonotype. The J gene is TRBJ2-3, the V gene TRBV10-3; TRBD2 matches at 10 bases. V dropped 6 bases and J dropped 0; count of bases not matched to a gene: 0. There are 14 residues in the CDR3. From germline, CDR1 is ENHRY and CDR2 SYGVKD. The chain's CDR3 is CAIRGLASTDTQYF. In nucleotides, the CDR3 is TGTGCCATCAGGGGACTAGCGAGCACAGATACGCAGTATTTT.

In its sample, this clonotype was seen many times. The rearrangement joins TRBV7-2 to TRBJ2-7; no firm D call. From germline, CDR1 is SGHTA and CDR2 FQGNSA. CDR3 size: 14 residues. Trimming pared 0 bases from V and 1 base from J, leaving 7 bases between. The CDR3 loop reads CASSLAADSYEQYF. CDR3 nucleotides: TGTGCCAGCAGCTTAGCGGCGGATTCCTACGAGCAGTACTTC.

The chain is built from TRBV14 and TRBJ2-7, with TRBD1 identical over 7 bases. CDR3 size: 14 residues. CDR1 and CDR2 from the germline V gene are SGHDN and FVKESK. V lost 4 bases and J lost 2; bases outside the gene matches: 5. In nucleotides, the CDR3 is TGTGCCAGCAGCCCTCTCACAGGGGCCTACGAGCAGTACTTC. Its translation: CASSPLTGAYEQYF.

The rearrangement joins TRBV30 to TRBJ1-1, with TRBD1 matching 8 bases. The trim removed 2 bases at V and 4 bases at J, leaving 6 bases unmatched. In germline, CDR1 is GTSNPN, CDR2 SVGIG (reference sequence). The CDR3 is 14 residues long. CDR3 residues: CAWSKTGVGTEAFF. The CDR3 DNA sequence: TGTGCCTGGAGTAAGACAGGGGTGGGCACTGAAGCTTTCTTT.

This clonotype has a count of ten or more. The gene calls are TRBV28 and TRBJ2-3; 9 positions agree with TRBD2. The J segment lost 0 bases and the V segment lost 5 bases, leaving 0 bases of the junction unmatched. The CDR3 has 14 residues. CDR1 is MDHEN, CDR2 SYDVKM, per germline. CDR3 sequence (DNA): TGTGCCAGCAGTCTAGCGGGAAGCACAGATACGCAGTATTTT. Translated: CASSLAGSTDTQYF.